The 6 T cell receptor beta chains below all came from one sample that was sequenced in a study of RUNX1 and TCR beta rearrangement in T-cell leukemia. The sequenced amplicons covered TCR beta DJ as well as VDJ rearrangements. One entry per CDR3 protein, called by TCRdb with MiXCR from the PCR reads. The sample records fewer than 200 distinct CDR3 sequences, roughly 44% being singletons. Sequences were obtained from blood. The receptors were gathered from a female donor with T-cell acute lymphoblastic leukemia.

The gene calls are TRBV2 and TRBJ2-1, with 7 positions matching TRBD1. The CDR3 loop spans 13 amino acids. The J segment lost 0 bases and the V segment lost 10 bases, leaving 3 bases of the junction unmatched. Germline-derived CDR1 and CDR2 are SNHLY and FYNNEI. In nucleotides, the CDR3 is TGTGCCACCCGGGACAGCTCCTACAATGAGCAGTTCTTC. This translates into CATRDSSYNEQFF.

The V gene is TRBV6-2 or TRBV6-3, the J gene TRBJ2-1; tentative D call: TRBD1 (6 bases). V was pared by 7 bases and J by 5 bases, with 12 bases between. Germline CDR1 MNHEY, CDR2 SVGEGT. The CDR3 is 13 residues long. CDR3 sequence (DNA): TGTGCCAGCACCTCCGGGACAAACAATGAGCAGTTCTTC. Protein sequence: CASTSGTNNEQFF.

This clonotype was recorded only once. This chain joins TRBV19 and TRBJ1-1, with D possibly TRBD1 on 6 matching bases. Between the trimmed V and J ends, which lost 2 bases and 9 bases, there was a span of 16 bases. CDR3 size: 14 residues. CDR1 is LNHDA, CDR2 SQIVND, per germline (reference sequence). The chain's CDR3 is CASSILYGQTKAFF. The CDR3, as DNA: TGTGCCAGTAGTATACTTTACGGACAGACTAAAGCTTTCTTT.

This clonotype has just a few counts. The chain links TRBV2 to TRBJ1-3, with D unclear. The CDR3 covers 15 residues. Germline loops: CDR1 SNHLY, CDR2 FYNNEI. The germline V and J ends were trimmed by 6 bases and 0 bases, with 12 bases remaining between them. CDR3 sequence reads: CASRSGSGSGNTIYF. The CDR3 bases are TGTGCCAGCAGAAGTGGGTCCGGCTCTGGAAACACCATATATTTT.

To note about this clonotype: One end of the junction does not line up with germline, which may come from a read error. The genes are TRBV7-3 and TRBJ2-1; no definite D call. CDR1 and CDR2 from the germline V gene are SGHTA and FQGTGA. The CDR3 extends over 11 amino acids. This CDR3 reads CASSSQNEQSF. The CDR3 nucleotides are TGTGCCAGCAGCTCGCAGAATGAGCAGTCCTTC.

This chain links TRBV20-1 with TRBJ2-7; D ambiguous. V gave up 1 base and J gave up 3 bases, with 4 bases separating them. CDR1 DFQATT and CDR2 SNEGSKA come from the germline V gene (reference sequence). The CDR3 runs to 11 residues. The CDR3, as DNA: TGCAGTGCTAGAGTACTCTACGAGCAGTACTTC. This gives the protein CSARVLYEQYF.